Described below is a single TCR beta chain sequence and its context. Its target is not known. CDR1 and CDR2 from the germline V gene are MGHRA and YSYEKL. The CDR3 sequence is 13 residues long. V dropped 3 bases and J dropped 6; count of bases not matched to a gene: 4. Clones were sequenced by immunoSEQ multiplex PCR, and TCRdb holds only the in-frame ones, with some missing. The profile shows fewer than 400,000 clones, approximately 86% of them singletons. Treatment described: roughly 19 received Ad26.COV2.S at low or high dose, single or two shots; roughly five received placebo; per-sample allocation not given. Samples were taken on day 63 after the first vaccine or placebo injection. The sample originates from a study of Ad26.COV2.S vaccination and SARS-CoV-2 variants. On the study more broadly: By the intramuscular route, Ad26.COV2.S was given once, or twice 56 days apart. Findings of the study overall: A substantial breadth of spike-specific CD8+ and CD4+ T cell responses after vaccination has been reported. Vaccine recipients showed a spike-specific TCR breadth that was higher than in placebo recipients.

This sequence originates from a person between 18 and 60 years old who received the Ad26.COV2.S COVID-19 vaccine or a placebo. The sequenced sample was peripheral blood, obtained in a trial of Ad26.COV2.S vaccine versus placebo. The J gene is TRBJ1-1, the V gene TRBV4-1; 7 bases are shared with TRBD1. The DNA for the CDR3 is TGCGCCAGCAGCCACTCCACAGGGGCTGAAGCTTTCTTT. Its protein is CASSHSTGAEAFF.